Only a few counts were recorded for the clone carrying this T cell receptor beta chain. Its antigen is still unknown. This entry is derived from a study of T cells in Graves' hyperthyroidism and ophthalmopathy. The V gene lost 3 bases and the J gene lost 4 bases, with 18 bases spanning the gap. The length of the CDR3 is 15 residues. The germline CDR1 and CDR2 sequences are DFQATT and SNEGSKA (reference sequence). Regarding the study as a whole: Expanded thyroid clonotypes (above 0.001) were mostly also found in blood.

The PBMCs had their origin in approximately 10 ml of fresh peripheral blood. There were TCR beta CDR3 regions amplified from RNA transcripts. A first-round RT-PCR of the TCR CDR3 used the HTBI primer set. TCRdb independently ran MiXCR on the multiplex PCR reads; one entry per CDR3 protein. The sample comprises around 690,000 distinct CDR3 sequences, less than 25% of which are singletons, and over 30% rests with the top ten. Specimen: blood. This chain uses TRBV20-1 with TRBJ2-5; D could derive from TRBD1 or TRBD2 (5 bases each). The receptor was isolated from a man between 25 and 39 years old with Graves' ophthalmopathy. The CDR3 region is CSASQPGTSRETQYF. In nucleotides, the CDR3 is TGCAGTGCTAGCCAGCCCGGGACCTCGAGAGAGACCCAGTACTTC.